A selection of T cell receptor beta chains follows, all from one sample in a study of blood T cell repertoires in COVID-19. Some clones are missing from TCRdb's copy, which holds only in-frame ones; the method was immunoSEQ multiplex PCR. The sample consists of more than 95,000 clones, roughly 90% of them appearing once. Sequenced input: peripheral blood. All receptors derive from a man in his forties or fifties with acute or convalescent COVID-19. The CDR3 runs from the conserved cysteine through the conserved F or W. A D gene is named only where the DNA matches it firmly. Some rows mark clone size as missing; the rest say once, few, many or name a class of expanded clone.

CDR3,DNA,length,D,J,size,V
CASSWGLDYGYTF,TGTGCCAGCAGTTGGGGGCTCGACTATGGCTACACCTTC,13,NA,TRBJ1-2,NA,TRBV6-2/TRBV6-3
CATGQGMNTEAFF,TGTGCTACTGGACAGGGAATGAACACTGAAGCTTTCTTT,13,TRBD1,TRBJ1-1,few,TRBV2
CASGNGRAWDTQYF,TGTGCCAGCGGTAACGGGAGGGCCTGGGATACGCAGTATTTT,14,TRBD2,TRBJ2-3,NA,TRBV6-5
CASTRQGSNEQFF,TGTGCCAGCACCCGACAGGGATCGAATGAGCAGTTCTTC,13,TRBD1,TRBJ2-1,few,TRBV19
CASNIAFF,TGTGCCAGCAACATAGCTTTCTTT,8,NA,TRBJ1-1,NA,TRBV2
CASSSFRGGRNTGELFF,TGTGCCAGCAGCTCCTTTAGGGGGGGGCGGAACACCGGGGAGCTGTTTTTT,17,NA,TRBJ2-2,NA,TRBV5-4
CASSATGANIQYF,TGTGCCAGCAGTGCGACAGGGGCGAACATTCAGTACTTC,13,TRBD1,TRBJ2-4,NA,TRBV27
CATSRGDTQYF,TGTGCCACCTCCAGGGGAGATACGCAGTATTTT,11,NA,TRBJ2-3,NA,TRBV24-1
CASSGANTEAFF,TGTGCCAGCAGCGGGGCTAACACTGAAGCTTTCTTT,12,NA,TRBJ1-1,NA,TRBV9
CASSQGGIYGYTF,TGTGCCAGCAGCCAAGGAGGGATCTATGGCTACACCTTC,13,NA,TRBJ1-2,NA,TRBV4-2
CASKPTQRNIQYF,TGTGCCAGTAAACCTACACAGAGAAACATTCAGTACTTC,13,NA,TRBJ2-4,NA,TRBV19
CASGLGNRAYSGANVLTF,TGTGCTAGTGGTTTAGGGAACAGGGCCTACTCTGGGGCCAACGTCCTGACTTTC,18,NA,TRBJ2-6,NA,TRBV12-5
CASGREVYEQYF,TGTGCCAGCGGGAGGGAGGTCTACGAGCAGTACTTC,12,TRBD2,TRBJ2-7,NA,TRBV2